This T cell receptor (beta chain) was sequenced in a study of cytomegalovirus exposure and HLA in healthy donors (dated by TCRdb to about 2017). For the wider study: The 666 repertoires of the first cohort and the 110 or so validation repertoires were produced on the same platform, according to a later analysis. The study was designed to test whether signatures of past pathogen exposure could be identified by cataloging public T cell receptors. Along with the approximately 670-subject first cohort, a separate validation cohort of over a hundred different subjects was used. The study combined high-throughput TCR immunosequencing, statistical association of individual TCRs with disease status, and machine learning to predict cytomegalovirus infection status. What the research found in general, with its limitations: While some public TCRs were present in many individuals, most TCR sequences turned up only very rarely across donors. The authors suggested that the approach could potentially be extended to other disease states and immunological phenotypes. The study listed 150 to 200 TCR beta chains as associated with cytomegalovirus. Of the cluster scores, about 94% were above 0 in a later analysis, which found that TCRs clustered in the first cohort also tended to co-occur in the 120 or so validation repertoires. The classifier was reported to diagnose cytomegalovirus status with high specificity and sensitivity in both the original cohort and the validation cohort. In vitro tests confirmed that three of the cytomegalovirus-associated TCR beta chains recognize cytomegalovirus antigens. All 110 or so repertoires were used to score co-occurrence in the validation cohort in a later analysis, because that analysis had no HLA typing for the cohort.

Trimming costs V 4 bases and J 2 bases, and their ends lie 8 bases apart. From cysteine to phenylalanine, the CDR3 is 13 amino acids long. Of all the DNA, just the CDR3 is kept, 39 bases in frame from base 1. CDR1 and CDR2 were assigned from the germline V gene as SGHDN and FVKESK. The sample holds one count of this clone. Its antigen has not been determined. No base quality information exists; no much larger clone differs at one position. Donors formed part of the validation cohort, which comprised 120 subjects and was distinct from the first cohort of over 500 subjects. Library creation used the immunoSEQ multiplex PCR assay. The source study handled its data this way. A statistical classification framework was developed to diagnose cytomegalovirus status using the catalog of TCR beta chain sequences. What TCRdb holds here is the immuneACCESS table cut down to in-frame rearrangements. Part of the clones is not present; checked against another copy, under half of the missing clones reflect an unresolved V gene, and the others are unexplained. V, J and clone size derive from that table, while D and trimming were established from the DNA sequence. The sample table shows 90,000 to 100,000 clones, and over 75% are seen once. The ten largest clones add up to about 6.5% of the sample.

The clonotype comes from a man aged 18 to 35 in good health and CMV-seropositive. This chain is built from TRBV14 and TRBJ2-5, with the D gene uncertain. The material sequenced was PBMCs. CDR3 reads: CASSPRLQETQYF. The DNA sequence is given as TGTGCCAGCAGCCCCCGTCTTCAAGAGACCCAGTACTTC.